This T cell receptor beta chain was retrieved from a study of blood T cell repertoires in COVID-19. Using immunoSEQ multiplex PCR, the repertoire was profiled, and TCRdb retains in-frame clones only, with some absent. The table has roughly 380,000 clones, approximately 80% seen once; the top ten hold more than 0.95%. Looked up from germline, CDR1 is DFQATT and CDR2 is SNEGSKA (reference sequence). The CDR3 is 15 residues long. With 3 bases removed from V and 4 bases from J, the gap between germline ends came to 16 bases. This TCR derives from a human donor with acute or convalescent COVID-19. The donor label of this sample is uncertain. Material: peripheral blood. The chain is built from TRBV20-1 and TRBJ1-5, with TRBD1 as a possible D gene (6 bases). The chain's CDR3 is CSASGGTRQNQPQHF. Written as DNA, the CDR3 is TGCAGTGCTAGTGGGGGCACACGCCAAAATCAGCCCCAGCATTTT.